One and the same sample provided the 15 T cell receptor beta chains below, sequenced in a study of shared T cell receptors in the human thymus. TCRdb's table, derived via immunoSEQ multiplex PCR, lists solely in-frame clones and lacks some. The sample includes approximately 68,000 clones, roughly 95% of them seen just once. Sequenced input: thymocytes. Source of these receptors: a human donor.

The V gene is TRBV9, the J gene TRBJ2-7; TRBD1 or TRBD2 may be the D gene (6 bases each). Trimming left V 1 base short and J 2 bases short, with 16 bases between. The CDR3 runs to 16 residues. CDR1 and CDR2 from the germline V gene are SGDLS and YYNGEE. In nucleotides, the CDR3 is TGTGCCAGCAGCGTAAAGGAGGAGGAGGGGGCCTACGAGCAGTACTTC. It codes for CASSVKEEEGAYEQYF. Complete variable domain (other parts from reference TRBV9 and TRBJ2-7): DSGVTQTPKHLITATGQRVTLRCSPRSGDLSVYWYQQSLDQGLQFLIQYYNGEERAKGNILERFSAQQFPDLHSELNLSSLELGDSALYFCASSVKEEEGAYEQYFGPGTRLTVT.

J is TRBJ1-6 and V is TRBV27, with D unresolved. The CDR3 extends over 15 amino acids. Trimming cost V 0 bases and J 8 bases, with 11 bases left between them. Germline CDR1 is MNHEY and CDR2 is SMNVEV (reference sequence). Here the CDR3 reads CASSLSQSPYSPLHF. In DNA, the CDR3 is TGTGCCAGCAGTTTATCGCAGTCACCTTATTCACCCCTCCACTTT.

V and J are TRBV10-3 and TRBJ1-1; D remains ambiguous. The germline V and J ends were trimmed by 5 bases and 0 bases, with 10 bases remaining between them. Germline V lookup: CDR1 ENHRY, CDR2 SYGVKD. The CDR3 runs 14 residues. CDR3 bases: TGTGCCATCAGTAACTCTCGGTTGAACACTGAAGCTTTCTTT. Translated: CAISNSRLNTEAFF.

For the CDR3, the DNA is TGTGCCAGCAGCTTTCCAGCGGGGACCTATGGCTACACCTTC. Its protein product is CASSFPAGTYGYTF. This chain joins TRBV5-4 and TRBJ1-2; D is possibly TRBD1 (5 bases). From germline, CDR1 is SGHNT and CDR2 YYREEE (reference sequence). The CDR3 runs 14 residues. V lost 2 bases to trimming and J lost 4 bases, with 12 bases between them.

The chain combines TRBV27 with TRBJ1-2, with a weak D call TRBD1 (5 bases). CDR3 length: 12 residues. CDR1 is MNHEY and CDR2 is SMNVEV in the germline V gene (reference sequence). V was clipped by 6 bases and J by 6 bases, with 11 bases between them. DNA for the CDR3: TGTGCCAGCAGAGCGGGGCTTCATGGCTACACCTTC. Translation gives CASRAGLHGYTF.

There are a few counts of this clone. The chain employs TRBV18 and TRBJ1-2, with a weak D call TRBD1 (6 bases). The CDR3 consists of 16 residues. V was cut by 2 bases and J by 5 bases, with 18 bases left in between. CDR1 is KGHSH and CDR2 is LQKENI in the germline V gene. CDR3 in amino acids: CASSPGGQGSTYGYTF. In DNA, the CDR3 is TGTGCCAGCTCACCAGGCGGGCAGGGGTCGACTTATGGCTACACCTTC.

This chain joins TRBV29-1 and TRBJ2-5; a possible D gene is TRBD2 (7 bases). In germline, CDR1 is SQVTM, CDR2 ANQGSEA. This CDR3 contains 15 residues. Trimming removed 7 bases from V and 2 bases from J, with 20 bases in between. The CDR3 spells CSAPRVGGRQETQYF. In DNA, the CDR3 is TGCAGCGCCCCCCGGGTGGGGGGGCGTCAAGAGACCCAGTACTTC.

The chain combines TRBV11-2 with TRBJ2-7; D may correspond to TRBD1 or TRBD2 (5 bases each). This CDR3 has 16 residues. Trimming removed 1 base at V and 3 bases at J, with 16 bases between. Germline lookup yields CDR1 SGHAT and CDR2 FQNNGV. The CDR3 loop reads CASSLVRDHPDYEQYF. CDR3 DNA: TGTGCCAGCAGCTTAGTCCGGGACCACCCAGACTACGAGCAGTACTTC.

J is TRBJ1-6 and V is TRBV7-9; D uncertain. The CDR3 consists of 16 residues. CDR1 and CDR2 (germline): SEHNR, FQNEAQ (reference sequence). Trimming took off 5 bases at V and 8 bases at J, with 19 bases between the two ends. CDR3 in amino acids: CASSGSLRAGDSPLHF. CDR3 coding DNA: TGTGCCAGCAGCGGATCCTTGCGGGCCGGGGATTCACCCCTCCACTTT.

V is TRBV20-1 and J is TRBJ2-1; D might be TRBD1 (6 bases). From germline, CDR1 is DFQATT and CDR2 SNEGSKA (reference sequence). The CDR3 loop spans 11 amino acids. The DNA of the CDR3 is TGCACCCCAATTGGGGGCCCCCTTAAGTTCTTC. It specifies CTPIGGPLKFF.

A few counts support this clone. This chain links TRBV12-5 with TRBJ1-1, with D maybe TRBD1 (6 bases). Germline assignment: CDR1 LGHNT and CDR2 FRNRAP. The CDR3 length is 15 residues. The V end was cut by 2 bases, the J end by 0 bases, with 10 bases between. The CDR3 reads CASGLKGDMNTEAFF. As DNA, the CDR3 is TGTGCTAGTGGTTTGAAAGGGGACATGAACACTGAAGCTTTCTTT.

The V gene is TRBV4-3, the J gene TRBJ1-2, with D possibly TRBD1 on 6 matching bases. Germline V gene sequence: CDR1 LGHNA, CDR2 YSLEER. Trimming stripped 4 bases from V and 8 bases from J, with 14 bases between. This CDR3 spans 13 amino acids. In DNA, the CDR3 is TGCGCCAGCAGCCGAGACAGGTTGGGAGGCTACACCTTC. Its protein product is CASSRDRLGGYTF.

This clone was seen only a few times. The chain couples TRBV4-1 to TRBJ1-1; D call uncertain. The CDR3 length is 14 residues. CDR1 and CDR2 (germline): MGHRA, YSYEKL. Between the trimmed V and J ends, which lost 3 bases and 2 bases, there was a span of 10 bases. CDR3 region: CASSHSGINTEAFF. CDR3 coding DNA: TGCGCCAGCAGCCATTCGGGGATTAACACTGAAGCTTTCTTT.

The chain couples TRBV10-3 to TRBJ2-1, with 10 bases that match TRBD2. V lost 0 bases, J lost 2 bases, and 4 bases stayed unmatched. From germline, CDR1 is ENHRY and CDR2 SYGVKD. The CDR3 sequence is 17 residues long. CDR3: CAISESGSGGAYNEQFF. CDR3 nucleotide sequence: TGTGCCATCAGTGAGTCCGGAAGCGGGGGGGCCTACAATGAGCAGTTCTTC.

The J gene is TRBJ2-5, the V gene TRBV7-4; possible D gene TRBD2, 6 bases. The CDR3 covers 15 residues. V was trimmed by 6 bases and J by 1 base, leaving 15 bases between them. Germline V CDR1 and CDR2: SGHVT, SQSDAQ. DNA for the CDR3: TGTGCCAGCAGGCCCCGCCTGGGGGGCCAAGAGACCCAGTACTTC. Protein: CASRPRLGGQETQYF.